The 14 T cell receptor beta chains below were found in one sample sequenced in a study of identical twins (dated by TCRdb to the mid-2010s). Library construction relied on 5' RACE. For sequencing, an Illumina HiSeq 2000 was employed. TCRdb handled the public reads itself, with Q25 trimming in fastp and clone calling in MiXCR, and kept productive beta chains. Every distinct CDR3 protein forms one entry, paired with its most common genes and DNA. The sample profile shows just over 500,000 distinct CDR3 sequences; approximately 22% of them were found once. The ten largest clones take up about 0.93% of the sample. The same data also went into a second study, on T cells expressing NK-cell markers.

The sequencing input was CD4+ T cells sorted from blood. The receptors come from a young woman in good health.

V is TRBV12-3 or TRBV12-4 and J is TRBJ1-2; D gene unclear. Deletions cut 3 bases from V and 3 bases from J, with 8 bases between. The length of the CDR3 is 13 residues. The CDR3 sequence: CASSFIRHYGYTF. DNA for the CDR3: TGTGCCAGCAGTTTTATCCGGCACTATGGCTACACCTTC.

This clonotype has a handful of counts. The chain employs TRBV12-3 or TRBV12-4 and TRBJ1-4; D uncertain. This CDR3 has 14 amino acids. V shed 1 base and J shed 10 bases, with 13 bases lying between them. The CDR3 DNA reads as TGTGCCAGCAGTTTAGGGGTGGGAGGGAGAAAACTGTTTTTT. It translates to CASSLGVGGRKLFF.

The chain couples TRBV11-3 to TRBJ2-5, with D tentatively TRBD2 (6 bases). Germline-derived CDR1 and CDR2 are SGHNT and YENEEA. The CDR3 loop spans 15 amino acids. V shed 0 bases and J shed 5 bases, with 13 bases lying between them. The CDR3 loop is CASSLDGAGGETQYF. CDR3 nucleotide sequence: TGTGCCAGCAGCTTAGATGGGGCTGGGGGGGAGACCCAGTACTTC.

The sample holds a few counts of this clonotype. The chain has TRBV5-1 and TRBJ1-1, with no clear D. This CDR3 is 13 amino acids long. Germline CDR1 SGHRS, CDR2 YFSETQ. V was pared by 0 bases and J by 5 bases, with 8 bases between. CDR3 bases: TGCGCCAGCAGCTTGGGAATGGGAACTGAAGCTTTCTTT. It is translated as CASSLGMGTEAFF.

CDR3 nucleotide sequence: TGCAGTGCCGCGTTGGGGGGTAGTCGGATGGTTGAAGCTTTCTTT. Protein: CSAALGGSRMVEAFF. The rearrangement uses TRBV20-1 and TRBJ1-1; TRBD1 is a possible D gene (5 bases). There are 15 residues in the CDR3. V shed 6 bases and J shed 7 bases, with 24 bases lying between them. The germline V gene has CDR1 DFQATT and CDR2 SNEGSKA (reference sequence).

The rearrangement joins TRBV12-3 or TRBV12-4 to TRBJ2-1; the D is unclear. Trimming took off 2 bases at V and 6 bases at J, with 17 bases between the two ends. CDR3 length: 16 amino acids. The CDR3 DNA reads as TGTGCCAGCAGTTTACGCGTCCCACAGTCCATCAATGAGCAGTTCTTC. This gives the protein CASSLRVPQSINEQFF.

CDR3 sequence: CASSLSTGGNEQFF. CDR3 sequence (DNA): TGTGCCAGCAGCTTATCGACAGGGGGAAATGAGCAGTTCTTC. The genes are TRBV7-2 and TRBJ2-1; 9 nucleotides line up with TRBD1. V trimming: 2 bases; J trimming: 7 bases; junction bases outside the gene matches: 3. Looked up from germline, CDR1 is SGHTA and CDR2 is FQGNSA. CDR3 length: 14 amino acids.

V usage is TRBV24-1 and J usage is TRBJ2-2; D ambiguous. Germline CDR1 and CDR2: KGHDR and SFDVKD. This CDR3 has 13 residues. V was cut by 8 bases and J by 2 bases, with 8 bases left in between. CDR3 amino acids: CATTSTNTGELFF. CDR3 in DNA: TGTGCCACCACGTCCACAAACACCGGGGAGCTGTTTTTT.

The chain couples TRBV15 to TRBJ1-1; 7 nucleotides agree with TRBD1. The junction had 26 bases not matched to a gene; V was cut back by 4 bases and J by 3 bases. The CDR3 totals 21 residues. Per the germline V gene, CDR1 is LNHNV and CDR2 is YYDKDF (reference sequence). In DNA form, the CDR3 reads TGTGCCACCAGCACCGCAAAACTTACAACAGGGCCATTCAGGGGGGACACTGAAGCTTTCTTT. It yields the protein CATSTAKLTTGPFRGDTEAFF.

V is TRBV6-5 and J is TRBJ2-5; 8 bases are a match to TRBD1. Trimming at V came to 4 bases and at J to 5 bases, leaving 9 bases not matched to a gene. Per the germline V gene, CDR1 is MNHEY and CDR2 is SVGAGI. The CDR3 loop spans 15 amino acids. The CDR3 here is CASSWGQAWRETQYF. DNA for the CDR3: TGTGCCAGCAGTTGGGGACAGGCTTGGAGGGAGACCCAGTACTTC.

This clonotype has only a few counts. The CDR3 loop is CASSQRGGTRNSPLHF. In DNA, the CDR3 is TGTGCCAGCAGCCAGAGGGGAGGGACGAGGAATTCACCCCTCCACTTT. The chain links TRBV3-1 to TRBJ1-6; TRBD1 is a possible D gene (5 bases). The V and J ends lost 3 bases and 7 bases respectively, with 16 bases between them. Looked up from germline, CDR1 is LGHDT and CDR2 is YNNKEL (reference sequence). CDR3 length: 16 residues.

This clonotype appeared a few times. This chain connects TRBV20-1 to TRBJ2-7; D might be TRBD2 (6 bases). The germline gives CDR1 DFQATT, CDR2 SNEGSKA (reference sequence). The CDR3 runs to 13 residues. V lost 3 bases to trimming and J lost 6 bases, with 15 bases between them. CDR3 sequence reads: CSASAQQAGEQYF. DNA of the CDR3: TGCAGTGCTAGTGCCCAACAAGCGGGCGAGCAGTACTTC.

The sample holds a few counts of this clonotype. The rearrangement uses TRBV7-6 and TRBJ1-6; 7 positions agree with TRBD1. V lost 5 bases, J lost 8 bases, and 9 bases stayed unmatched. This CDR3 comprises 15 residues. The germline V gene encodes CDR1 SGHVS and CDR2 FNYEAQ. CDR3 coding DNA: TGTGCCAGCAGCGCCAAACAGGGGTGGGATTCACCCCTCCACTTT. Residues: CASSAKQGWDSPLHF.

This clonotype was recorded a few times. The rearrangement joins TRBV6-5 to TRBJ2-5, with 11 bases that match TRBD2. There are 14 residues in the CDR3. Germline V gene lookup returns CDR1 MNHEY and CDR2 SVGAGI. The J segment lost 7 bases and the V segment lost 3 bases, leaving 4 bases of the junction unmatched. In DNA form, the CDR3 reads TGTGCCAGCAGTTATACTAGCGGGAGTCGGACCCAGTACTTC. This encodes CASSYTSGSRTQYF.